This T cell receptor beta chain was retrieved from a study of blood T cell repertoires in COVID-19. As for the study in general: COVID-19 samples collected from the United States, Italy and Spain covered acute and convalescent phases. Sources were T cells, B-cell-depleted T cells, or PBMCs; the material itself was cDNA or gDNA.

There are 15 residues in the CDR3. V was clipped by 5 bases and J by 6 bases, with 18 bases between them. Germline V lookup: CDR1 KGHSH, CDR2 LQKENI. In the authors' methods: Scientists estimated how many nucleated cells there were by amplifying reference gene primers. This table comes from immunoSEQ multiplex PCR, and its TCRdb copy is limited to in-frame clones, with some not included. The V and J calls and clone size are taken from that table; D and trimming were inferred from the DNA. This sample has approximately 170,000 clones; approximately 90% occur once, and the top ten carry more than 2%. This sequence was found in a man aged 50-60 years who had recovered from COVID-19. The V and J genes are TRBV18 and TRBJ2-3; TRBD1 might be the D (6 bases). Sequenced: peripheral blood. CDR3 nucleotide sequence: TGTGCCAGCTCAGCTGGACAGACCCTATCGGATACGCAGTATTTT. It yields the protein CASSAGQTLSDTQYF.